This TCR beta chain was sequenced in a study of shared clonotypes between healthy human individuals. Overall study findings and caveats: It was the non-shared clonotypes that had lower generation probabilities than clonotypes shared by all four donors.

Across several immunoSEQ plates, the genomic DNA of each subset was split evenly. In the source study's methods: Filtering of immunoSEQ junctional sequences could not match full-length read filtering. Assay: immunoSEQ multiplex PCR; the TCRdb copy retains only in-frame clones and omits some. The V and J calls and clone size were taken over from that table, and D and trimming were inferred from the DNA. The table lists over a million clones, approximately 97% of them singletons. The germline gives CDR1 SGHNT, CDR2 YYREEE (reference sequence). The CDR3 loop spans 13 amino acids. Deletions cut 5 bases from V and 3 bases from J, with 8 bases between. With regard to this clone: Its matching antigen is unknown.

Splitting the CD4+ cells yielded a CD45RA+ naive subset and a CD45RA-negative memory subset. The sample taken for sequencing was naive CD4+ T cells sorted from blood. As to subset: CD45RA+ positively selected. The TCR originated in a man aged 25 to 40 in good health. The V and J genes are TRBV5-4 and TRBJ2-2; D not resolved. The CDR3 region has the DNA TGTGCCAGCAGTTTCGGGTACACCGGGGAGCTGTTTTTT. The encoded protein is CASSFGYTGELFF.